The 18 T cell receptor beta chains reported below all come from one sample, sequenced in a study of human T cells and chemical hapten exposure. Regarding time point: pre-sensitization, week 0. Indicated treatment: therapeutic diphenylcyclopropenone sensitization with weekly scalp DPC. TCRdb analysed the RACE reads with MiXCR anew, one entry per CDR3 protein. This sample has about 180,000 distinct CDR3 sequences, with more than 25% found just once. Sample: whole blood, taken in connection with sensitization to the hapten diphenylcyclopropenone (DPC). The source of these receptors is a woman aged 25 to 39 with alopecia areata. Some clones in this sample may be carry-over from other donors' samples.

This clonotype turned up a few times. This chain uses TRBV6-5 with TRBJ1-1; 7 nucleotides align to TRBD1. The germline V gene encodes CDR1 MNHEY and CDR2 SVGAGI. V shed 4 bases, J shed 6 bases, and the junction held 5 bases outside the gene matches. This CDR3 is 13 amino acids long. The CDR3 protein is CASSSLQGAEAFF. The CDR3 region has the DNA TGTGCCAGCAGTTCCCTCCAGGGGGCTGAAGCTTTCTTT.

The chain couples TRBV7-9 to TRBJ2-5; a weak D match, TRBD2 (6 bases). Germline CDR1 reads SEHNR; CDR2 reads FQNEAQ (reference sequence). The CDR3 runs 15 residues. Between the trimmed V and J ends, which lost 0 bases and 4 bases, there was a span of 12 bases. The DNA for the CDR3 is TGTGCCAGCAGCTTAGCGGGGCGGGATCTAGAGACCCAGTACTTC. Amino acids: CASSLAGRDLETQYF.

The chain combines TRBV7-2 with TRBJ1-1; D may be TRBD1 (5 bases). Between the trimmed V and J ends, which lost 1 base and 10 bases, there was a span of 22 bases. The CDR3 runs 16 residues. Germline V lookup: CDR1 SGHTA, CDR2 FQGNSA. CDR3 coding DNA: TGTGCCAGCAGCTTAGATTTCAGGGATCTCTATCGGGGAGCTTTCTTT. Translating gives CASSLDFRDLYRGAFF.

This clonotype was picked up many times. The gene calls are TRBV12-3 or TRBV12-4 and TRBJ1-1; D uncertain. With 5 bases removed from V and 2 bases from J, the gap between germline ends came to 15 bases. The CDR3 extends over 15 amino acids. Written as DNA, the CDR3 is TGTGCCAGCAGTCAGGCTGCCGGGTACAACACTGAAGCTTTCTTT. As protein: CASSQAAGYNTEAFF.

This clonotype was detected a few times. CDR3 amino acids: CSVQGGGNTEAFF. For the CDR3, the DNA is TGCAGCGTACAAGGGGGGGGGAACACTGAAGCTTTCTTT. This rearrangement joins TRBV29-1 to TRBJ1-1; possible D gene TRBD1, 6 bases. This CDR3 has 13 amino acids. CDR1 and CDR2 from the germline V gene are SQVTM and ANQGSEA. The germline V and J ends were trimmed by 6 bases and 1 base, with 12 bases remaining between them.

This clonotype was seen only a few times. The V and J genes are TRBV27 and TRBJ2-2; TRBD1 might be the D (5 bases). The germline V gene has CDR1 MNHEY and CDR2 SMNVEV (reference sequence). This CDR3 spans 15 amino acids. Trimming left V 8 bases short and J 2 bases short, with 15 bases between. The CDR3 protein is CASGWVDTNTGELFF. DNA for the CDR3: TGTGCCAGCGGTTGGGTGGACACTAACACCGGGGAGCTGTTTTTT.

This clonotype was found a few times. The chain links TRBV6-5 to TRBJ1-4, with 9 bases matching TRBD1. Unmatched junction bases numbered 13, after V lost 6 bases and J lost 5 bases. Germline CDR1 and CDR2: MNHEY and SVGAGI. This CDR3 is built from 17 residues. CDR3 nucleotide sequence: TGTGCCAGCAGACCGACTACCGGGACAGGGAGAAATGAAAAACTGTTTTTT. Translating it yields CASRPTTGTGRNEKLFF.

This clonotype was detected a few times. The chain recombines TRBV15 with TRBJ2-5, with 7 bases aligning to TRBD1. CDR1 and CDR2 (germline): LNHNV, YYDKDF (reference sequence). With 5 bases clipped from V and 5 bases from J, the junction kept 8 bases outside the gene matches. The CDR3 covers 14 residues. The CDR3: CATSVSGGSETQYF. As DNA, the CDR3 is TGTGCCACCAGCGTTTCAGGGGGTTCCGAGACCCAGTACTTC. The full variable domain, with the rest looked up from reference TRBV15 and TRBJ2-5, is DAMVIQNPRYQVTQFGKPVTLSCSQTLNHNVMYWYQQKSSQAPKLLFHYYDKDFNNEADTPDNFQSRRPNTSFCFLDIRSPGLGDTAMYLCATSVSGGSETQYFGPGTRLLVL.

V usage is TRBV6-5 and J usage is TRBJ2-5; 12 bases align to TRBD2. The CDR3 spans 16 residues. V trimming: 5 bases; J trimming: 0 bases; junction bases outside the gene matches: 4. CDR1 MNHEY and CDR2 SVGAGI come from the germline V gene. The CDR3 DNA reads TGTGCCAGCAGTCAATCTAGCGGGGGGGACCAAGAGACCCAGTACTTC. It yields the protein CASSQSSGGDQETQYF.

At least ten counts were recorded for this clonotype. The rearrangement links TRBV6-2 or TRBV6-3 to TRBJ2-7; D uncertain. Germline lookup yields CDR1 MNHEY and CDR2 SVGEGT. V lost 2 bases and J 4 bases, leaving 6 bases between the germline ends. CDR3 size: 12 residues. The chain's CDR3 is CASSYQLYEQYF. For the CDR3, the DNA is TGTGCCAGCAGTTACCAACTATACGAGCAGTACTTC.

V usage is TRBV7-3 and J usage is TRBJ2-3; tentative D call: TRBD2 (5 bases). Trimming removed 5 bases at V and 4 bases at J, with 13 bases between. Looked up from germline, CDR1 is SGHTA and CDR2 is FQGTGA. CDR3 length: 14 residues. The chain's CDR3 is CASSRLDSPDTQYF. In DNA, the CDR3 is TGTGCCAGCAGCCGACTGGACTCGCCAGATACGCAGTATTTT.

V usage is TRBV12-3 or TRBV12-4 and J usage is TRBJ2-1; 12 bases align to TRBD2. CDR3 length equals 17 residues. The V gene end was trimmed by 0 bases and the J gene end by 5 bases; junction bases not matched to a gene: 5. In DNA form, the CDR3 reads TGTGCCAGCAGTTTAGCCAGAACTAGCGGGGGGAACAATGAGCAGTTCTTC. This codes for CASSLARTSGGNNEQFF.

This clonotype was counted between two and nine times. For the CDR3, the DNA is TGTGCCAGCTCACCACCGGGCAGGGGCGCCAACACTGAAGCTTTCTTT. This translates into CASSPPGRGANTEAFF. The chain joins TRBV18 to TRBJ1-1; weak D call: TRBD1 (6 bases). V was cut by 0 bases and J by 2 bases, with 13 bases left in between. CDR3 length: 16 amino acids. The germline gives CDR1 KGHSH, CDR2 LQKENI. Complete variable domain (other parts from reference TRBV18 and TRBJ1-1): NAGVMQNPRHLVRRRGQEARLRCSPMKGHSHVYWYRQLPEEGLKFMVYLQKENIIDESGMPKERFSAEFPKEGPSILRIQQVVRGDSAAYFCASSPPGRGANTEAFFGQGTRLTVV.

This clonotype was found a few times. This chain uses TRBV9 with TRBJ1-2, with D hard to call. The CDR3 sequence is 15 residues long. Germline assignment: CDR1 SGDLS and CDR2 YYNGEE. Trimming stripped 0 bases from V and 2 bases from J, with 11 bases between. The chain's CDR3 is CASSVDSSPNYGYTF. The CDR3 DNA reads TGTGCCAGCAGCGTAGACAGCTCTCCGAACTATGGCTACACCTTC.

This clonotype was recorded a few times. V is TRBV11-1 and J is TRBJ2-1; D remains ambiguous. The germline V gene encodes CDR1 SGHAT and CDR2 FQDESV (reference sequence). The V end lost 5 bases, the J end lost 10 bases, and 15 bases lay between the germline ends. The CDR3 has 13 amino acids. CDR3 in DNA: TGTGCCAGCAGCACCTTAGCCTCCCAGGAGCAGTTCTTC. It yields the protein CASSTLASQEQFF. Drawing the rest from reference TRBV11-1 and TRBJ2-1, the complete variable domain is EAEVAQSPRYKITEKSQAVAFWCDPISGHATLYWYRQILGQGPELLVQFQDESVVDDSQLPKDRFSAERLKGVDSTLKIQPAELGDSAMYLCASSTLASQEQFFGPGTRLTVL.

CDR3 nucleotide sequence: TGTGCCAGCAGTTTATCCCAGGGTGCAAGCTCCTACGAGCAGTACTTC. Protein: CASSLSQGASSYEQYF. V usage is TRBV28 and J usage is TRBJ2-7, with D possibly TRBD1 on 5 matching bases. Trimming stripped 1 base from V and 0 bases from J, with 13 bases between. The CDR3 is 16 residues long. From germline, CDR1 is MDHEN and CDR2 SYDVKM.

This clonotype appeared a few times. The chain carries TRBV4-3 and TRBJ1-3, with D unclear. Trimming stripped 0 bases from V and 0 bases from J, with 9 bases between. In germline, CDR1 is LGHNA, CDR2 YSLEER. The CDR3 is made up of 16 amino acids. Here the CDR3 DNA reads TGCGCCAGCAGCCAAGATTCAGCCTACTCTGGAAACACCATATATTTT. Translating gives CASSQDSAYSGNTIYF.

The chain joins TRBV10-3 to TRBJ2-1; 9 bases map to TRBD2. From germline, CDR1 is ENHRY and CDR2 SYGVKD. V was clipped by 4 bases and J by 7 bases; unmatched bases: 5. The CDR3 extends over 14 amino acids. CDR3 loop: CAISASGGLNEQFF. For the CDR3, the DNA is TGTGCCATCAGTGCCAGCGGGGGGTTAAATGAGCAGTTCTTC.